This TCR beta chain was captured by sequencing in a study of blood T cell repertoires in COVID-19. Study context: In each case, the material was cDNA or gDNA derived from T cells, B-cell-depleted T cells, or PBMCs.

Sequencing used immunoSEQ multiplex PCR; TCRdb keeps in-frame clones, though not all of them. The table includes over 130,000 clones, just under 85% detected once. Assignments of participants to cohorts depended upon their own reported clinical history. This CDR3 contains 14 residues. Germline CDR1 and CDR2: SNHLY and FYNNEI. V was clipped by 2 bases and J by 7 bases, with 14 bases between them. Source material: PBMCs or T cells enriched from blood (not recorded which). The chain carries TRBV2 and TRBJ2-5, with D tentatively TRBD1 (6 bases). The origin of this receptor is a woman between 45 and 60 years old with acute COVID-19. The CDR3 sequence is CASSEIALGGTQYF. For the CDR3, the DNA is TGTGCCAGCAGTGAAATCGCCCTAGGGGGGACCCAGTACTTC.